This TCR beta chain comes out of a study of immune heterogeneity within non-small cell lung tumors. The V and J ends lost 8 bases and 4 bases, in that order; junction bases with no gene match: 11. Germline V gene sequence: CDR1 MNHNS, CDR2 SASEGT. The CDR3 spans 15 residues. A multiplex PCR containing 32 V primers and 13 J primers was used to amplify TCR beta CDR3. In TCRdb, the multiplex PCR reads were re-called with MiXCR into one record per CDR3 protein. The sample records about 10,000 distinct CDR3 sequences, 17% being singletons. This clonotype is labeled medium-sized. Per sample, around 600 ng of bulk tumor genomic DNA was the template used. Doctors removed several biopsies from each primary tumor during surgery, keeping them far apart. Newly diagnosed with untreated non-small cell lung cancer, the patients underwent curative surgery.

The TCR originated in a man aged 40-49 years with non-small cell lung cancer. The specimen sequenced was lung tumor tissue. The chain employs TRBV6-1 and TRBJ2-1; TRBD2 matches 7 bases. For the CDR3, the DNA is TGTGCCAGCGGGCGGGACTACTCTGTTTACAATGAGCAGTTCTTC. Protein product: CASGRDYSVYNEQFF.